The 13 T cell receptor beta chains below all came from one sample that was sequenced in a study of shared clonotypes between healthy human individuals. TCRdb's copy holds only in-frame clones and misses some; the assay was immunoSEQ multiplex PCR. Of about 2 million clones in the sample, 85% to 95% were seen once. The sequenced sample consisted of naive CD4+ T cells sorted from blood. Subset here: CD45RA+ positively selected. These TCRs come from a man aged 18-30 years in good health.

This chain uses TRBV5-6 with TRBJ2-4, with D perhaps assigned TRBD1 or TRBD2 (6 bases each). V gave up 3 bases and J gave up 8 bases, with 18 bases separating them. This CDR3 spans 15 amino acids. The germline V gene has CDR1 SGHDT and CDR2 YYEEEE. The CDR3 spells CASSWKGGRKDIQYF. CDR3 in DNA: TGTGCCAGCAGCTGGAAAGGGGGGCGCAAGGACATTCAGTACTTC.

This sequence joins TRBV6-6 and TRBJ1-5; no reliable D call. The ends were cut back, 6 bases at V and 4 bases at J, with 16 bases in the middle. Germline loops: CDR1 MNHNY, CDR2 SVGAGI (reference sequence). The CDR3 is 15 amino acids. For the CDR3, the DNA is TGTGCCAGCAGAACCGACACCGGGGTTAATCAGCCCCAGCATTTT. Its translation: CASRTDTGVNQPQHF.

To note about this clone: Distinct nucleotide sequences in the sample also encode this CDR3. The chain couples TRBV5-1 to TRBJ1-1; perhaps TRBD1 as D (6 bases). Trimming removed 3 bases at V and 2 bases at J, with 11 bases between. The CDR3 extends over 14 amino acids. Germline-derived CDR1 and CDR2 are SGHRS and YFSETQ. In DNA, the CDR3 is TGCGCCAGCAGCTCCGGGACACTCAACACTGAAGCTTTCTTT. This encodes CASSSGTLNTEAFF.

The chain is built from TRBV28 and TRBJ1-5; 10 bases fit TRBD1. The CDR3 is made up of 15 amino acids. Losses at the gene ends were 2 bases for V and 6 bases for J; bases not matched to a gene: 4. Germline CDR1 reads MDHEN; CDR2 reads SYDVKM. CDR3 sequence reads: CASSLATGGIQPQHF. The CDR3 DNA reads TGTGCCAGCAGTTTAGCGACAGGGGGCATTCAGCCCCAGCATTTT.

The chain combines TRBV5-1 with TRBJ2-3; unclear D gene. Trimming stripped 5 bases from V and 4 bases from J, with 17 bases between. This CDR3 contains 15 residues. CDR1 and CDR2 (germline): SGHRS, YFSETQ. The CDR3 coding sequence is TGCGCCAGCAGACCCCGGGCCATAGGCGCAGATACGCAGTATTTT. Translated, it gives CASRPRAIGADTQYF.

The chain combines TRBV6-1 with TRBJ2-5; D unresolved. The CDR3 consists of 15 residues. V lost 1 base, J lost 3 bases, and 12 bases lay in between. Germline CDR1 and CDR2: MNHNS and SASEGT. The CDR3 DNA reads TGTGCCAGCAGTGAAGTGGGGTCAATCAAAGAGACCCAGTACTTC. As protein: CASSEVGSIKETQYF.

This chain joins TRBV15 and TRBJ1-1; weak D call: TRBD1 (5 bases). V lost 1 base and J 6 bases, leaving 24 bases between the germline ends. The CDR3 runs 18 residues. The germline CDR1 and CDR2 sequences are LNHNV and YYDKDF (reference sequence). DNA of the CDR3: TGTGCCACCAGCAGAGCGAGTGGCAGGGTCTATCTCCGCCCTGAAGCTTTCTTT. This gives the protein CATSRASGRVYLRPEAFF. Full variable domain (missing parts from reference TRBV15 and TRBJ1-1): DAMVIQNPRYQVTQFGKPVTLSCSQTLNHNVMYWYQQKSSQAPKLLFHYYDKDFNNEADTPDNFQSRRPNTSFCFLDIRSPGLGDTAMYLCATSRASGRVYLRPEAFFGQGTRLTVV.

The CDR3 is CASSSNNNEQFF. The DNA for the CDR3 is TGTGCCAGCAGCTCCAATAACAATGAGCAGTTCTTC. The chain couples TRBV7-9 to TRBJ2-1; D gene ambiguous. V gave up 4 bases and J gave up 5 bases, with 6 bases separating them. Per the germline V gene, CDR1 is SEHNR and CDR2 is FQNEAQ (reference sequence). This CDR3 has 12 residues.

V gene TRBV15 combines with J gene TRBJ2-1; 9 nucleotides align to TRBD1. This CDR3 comprises 15 residues. Per germline, CDR1 LNHNV and CDR2 YYDKDF (reference sequence). Trimming at V came to 5 bases and at J to 1 base, leaving 3 bases not matched to a gene. CDR3 residues: CATSAGQGSYNEQFF. The CDR3 nucleotides read TGTGCCACCAGCGCGGGACAGGGTTCCTACAATGAGCAGTTCTTC.

The chain combines TRBV6-1 with TRBJ1-3; D gene ambiguous. V dropped 0 bases and J dropped 2 bases, with 11 bases sitting between them. The length of the CDR3 is 16 residues. The V gene's germline CDR1 is MNHNS and CDR2 SASEGT. CDR3 coding DNA: TGTGCCAGCAGTGAAGCTTCAAGGACGGCTGGAAACACCATATATTTT. This translates into CASSEASRTAGNTIYF.

The chain uses TRBV14 and TRBJ1-5, with 8 bases that match TRBD1. Trimming removed 3 bases from V and 2 bases from J; junction bases left unmatched: 3. The CDR3 sequence is 15 residues long. Germline CDR1 reads SGHDN; CDR2 reads FVKESK. The CDR3 is CASSQDRVGNQPQHF. The CDR3 DNA reads TGTGCCAGCAGCCAGGACAGGGTCGGCAATCAGCCCCAGCATTTT.

This chain uses TRBV5-1 with TRBJ2-3; 10 bases line up with TRBD2. The ends lost 0 bases at V and 7 bases at J; junction bases unmatched: 8. Per the germline V gene, CDR1 is SGHRS and CDR2 is YFSETQ. This CDR3 is 16 amino acids long. This chain's CDR3 is CASSLGSSGGVNTQYF. The CDR3 region has the DNA TGCGCCAGCAGCTTGGGGTCTAGCGGGGGAGTAAATACGCAGTATTTT. Drawing the rest from reference TRBV5-1 and TRBJ2-3, the complete variable domain is KAGVTQTPRYLIKTRGQQVTLSCSPISGHRSVSWYQQTPGQGLQFLFEYFSETQRNKGNFPGRFSGRQFSNSRSEMNVSTLELGDSALYLCASSLGSSGGVNTQYFGPGTRLTVL.

This rearrangement joins TRBV5-5 to TRBJ1-6, with 8 bases identical to TRBD1. This CDR3 comprises 14 residues. Unmatched junction bases numbered 8, after V lost 6 bases and J lost 9 bases. Germline V lookup: CDR1 SGHKS, CDR2 YYEKEE (reference sequence). CDR3 nucleotide sequence: TGTGCCAGCAACCATACAGGGGGGGGTTCACCCCTCCACTTT. It codes for CASNHTGGGSPLHF.